This TCR beta chain was documented in a study of blood T cell repertoires in COVID-19. In the study overall: Whether acute or convalescent, the COVID-19 samples came from the United States, Italy and Spain. The cDNA or gDNA used as material had been derived from T cells, B-cell-depleted T cells, or PBMCs.

This CDR3 has 16 residues. CDR1 MNHEY and CDR2 SVGAGI come from the germline V gene. Trimming took 0 bases from V and 5 from J, leaving 16 bases between them. Per the original methods: Cell counts per sample came from amplifying reference gene primers. TCRdb keeps only in-frame clones here, not all; method: immunoSEQ multiplex PCR. V, J and clone size reflect that table, while D and trimming were determined from the DNA. The table shows some 75,000 clones, with approximately 90% occurring only once. The receptor comes from a man between 60 and 70 years old with acute or convalescent COVID-19. The V and J genes are TRBV6-5 and TRBJ1-2; D is ambiguous. Sequenced material: peripheral blood. CDR3 region: CASSYSKVSPGYGYTF. CDR3 nucleotides: TGTGCCAGCAGTTACTCGAAGGTCAGCCCGGGGTATGGCTACACCTTC.